The present entry profiles one TCR beta chain with its context. Its antigen is still unknown. Profiling relied on immunoSEQ multiplex PCR, and the TCRdb table lists in-frame clones only, not all of them. The repertoire includes some 140,000 clones, 86% of them detected once, and approximately 2% sits in the top ten. The V gene's germline CDR1 is KGHSH and CDR2 LQKENI. This CDR3 is 15 amino acids long. Losses at the gene ends were 0 bases for V and 6 bases for J; bases not matched to a gene: 0. This entry is derived from a study of cytomegalovirus exposure and HLA in healthy donors. The study, taken as a whole, reports: Cytomegalovirus association was listed for about 180 TCR beta chains.

The sample taken for sequencing was PBMCs. The V call is TRBV18, the J call TRBJ2-1; 12 bases are a match to TRBD2. The TCR sequence derives from a human donor in good health. The CDR3: CASSPPTSGGNEQFF. In nucleotides, the CDR3 is TGTGCCAGCTCACCACCGACTAGCGGGGGCAATGAGCAGTTCTTC.